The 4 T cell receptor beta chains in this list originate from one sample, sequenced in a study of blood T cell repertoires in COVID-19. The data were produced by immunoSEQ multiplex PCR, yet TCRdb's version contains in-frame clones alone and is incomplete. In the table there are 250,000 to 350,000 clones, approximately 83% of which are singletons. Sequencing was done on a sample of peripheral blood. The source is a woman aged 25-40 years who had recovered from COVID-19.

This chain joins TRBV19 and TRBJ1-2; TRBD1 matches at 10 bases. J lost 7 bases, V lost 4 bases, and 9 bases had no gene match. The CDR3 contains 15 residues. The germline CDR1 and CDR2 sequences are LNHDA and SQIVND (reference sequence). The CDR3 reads CASSRGDRGVGGYTF. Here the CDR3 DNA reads TGTGCCAGTAGTAGGGGGGACAGGGGAGTCGGTGGCTACACCTTC.

The CDR3 bases are TGTGCCACCAGATTCCGGGACAGGGGTTTTGAAAAACTGTTTTTT. Translated: CATRFRDRGFEKLFF. V gene TRBV15 combines with J gene TRBJ1-4; TRBD1 matches at 10 bases. Germline lookup yields CDR1 LNHNV and CDR2 YYDKDF (reference sequence). The CDR3 has 15 residues. V dropped 6 bases and J dropped 7; count of bases not matched to a gene: 8. Combining the CDR3 with reference TRBV15 and TRBJ1-4 gives the whole variable domain DAMVIQNPRYQVTQFGKPVTLSCSQTLNHNVMYWYQQKSSQAPKLLFHYYDKDFNNEADTPDNFQSRRPNTSFCFLDIRSPGLGDTAMYLCATRFRDRGFEKLFFGSGTQLSVL.

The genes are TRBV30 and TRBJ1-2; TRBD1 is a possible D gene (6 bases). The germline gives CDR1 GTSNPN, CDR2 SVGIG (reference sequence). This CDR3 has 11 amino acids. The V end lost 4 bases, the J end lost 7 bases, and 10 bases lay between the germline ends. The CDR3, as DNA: TGTGCCTGGATTCGGGGGGCTGGCTACACCTTC. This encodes CAWIRGAGYTF. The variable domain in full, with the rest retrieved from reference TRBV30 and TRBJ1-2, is SQTIHQWPATLVQPVGSPLSLECTVEGTSNPNLYWYRQAAGRGLQLLFYSVGIGQISSEVPQNLSASRPQDRQFILSSKKLLLSDSGFYLCAWIRGAGYTFGSGTRLTVV.

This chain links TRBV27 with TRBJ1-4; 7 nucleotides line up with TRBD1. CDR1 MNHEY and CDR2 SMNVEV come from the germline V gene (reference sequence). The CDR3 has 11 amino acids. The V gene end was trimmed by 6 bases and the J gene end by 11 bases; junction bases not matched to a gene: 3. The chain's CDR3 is CASRTQGKLFF. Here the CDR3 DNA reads TGTGCCAGCAGGACACAGGGGAAACTGTTTTTT.